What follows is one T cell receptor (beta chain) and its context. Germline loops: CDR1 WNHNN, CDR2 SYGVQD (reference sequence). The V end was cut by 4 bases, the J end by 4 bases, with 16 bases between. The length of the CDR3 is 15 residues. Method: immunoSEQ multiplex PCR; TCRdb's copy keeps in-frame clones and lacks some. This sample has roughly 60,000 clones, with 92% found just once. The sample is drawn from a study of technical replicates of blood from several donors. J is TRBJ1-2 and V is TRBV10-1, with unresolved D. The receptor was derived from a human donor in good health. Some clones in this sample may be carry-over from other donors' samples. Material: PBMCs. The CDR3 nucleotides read TGCGCCAGCAGTGCCCTAGGTGTCCGTCTCTATGGCTACACCTTC. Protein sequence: CASSALGVRLYGYTF.